Listed below are T cell receptor beta chains from one sample, sequenced in a study of blood T cell repertoires in COVID-19. The method was immunoSEQ multiplex PCR; TCRdb's version includes in-frame clones alone and lacks a portion of them. The table lists around 120,000 clones, about 83% of them singletons. Sequenced: peripheral blood. The receptors come from a man aged 35 to 55 with active or convalescent COVID-19. Both conserved end residues are part of each CDR3. Each record gives: V gene, D gene, J gene, clone size, CDR3 protein, CDR3 DNA. D genes are given only for firm matches. Expanded clones are given a class, and other clones once, few, many or no size at all.

>TRBV7-2|NA|TRBJ1-3|few
CASSSGTASGNTIYF
TGTGCCAGCAGCTCAGGGACTGCCTCTGGAAACACCATATATTTT
>TRBV13|TRBD1|TRBJ1-2|NA
CASSLDRVINYGYTF
TGTGCCAGCAGCCTTGACAGGGTTATTAATTATGGCTACACCTTC
>TRBV18|NA|TRBJ1-2|NA
CASSPPVNRDYGYTF
TGTGCCAGCTCACCACCGGTGAACAGGGACTATGGCTACACCTTC
>TRBV10-3|NA|TRBJ1-1|NA
CAITETRETEAFF
TGTGCCATCACTGAAACGAGGGAGACTGAAGCTTTCTTT
>TRBV14|TRBD2|TRBJ2-3|NA
CASSRLAGGITDTQYF
TGTGCCAGCAGCAGACTAGCGGGGGGAATCACAGATACGCAGTATTTT
>TRBV5-4|NA|TRBJ2-7|NA
CASSSHASYEQYF
TGTGCCAGCAGCTCCCACGCGAGCTACGAGCAGTACTTC
>TRBV2|NA|TRBJ1-1|few
CASSDLLMVTGDEAFF
TGTGCCAGCAGTGATTTATTAATGGTTACTGGTGATGAAGCTTTCTTT
>TRBV28|NA|TRBJ2-6|NA
CASSEGLSGANVLTF
TGTGCCAGCAGTGAGGGCCTCTCTGGGGCCAACGTCCTGACTTTC
>TRBV11-1|TRBD1|TRBJ2-1|NA
CASSLRQGQGHNEQFF
TGTGCCAGCAGCCTCAGACAGGGACAGGGACACAATGAGCAGTTCTTC
>TRBV29-1|NA|TRBJ1-3|NA
CSVVLSLSSGNTIYF
TGCAGCGTTGTCCTTTCACTGAGCTCTGGAAACACCATATATTTT
>TRBV6-5|TRBD1|TRBJ1-6|NA
CASSYSTGTNSPLHF
TGTGCCAGCAGTTACTCGACAGGGACGAATTCACCCCTCCACTTT
>TRBV5-1|TRBD1|TRBJ2-7|NA
CASKGGTGLHEQYF
TGCGCCAGCAAGGGCGGGACAGGGCTCCACGAGCAGTACTTC
>TRBV5-1|TRBD1|TRBJ2-7|NA
CASSLRGRGDEQYF
TGCGCCAGCAGCTTGAGGGGGCGTGGGGACGAGCAGTACTTC
>TRBV2|NA|TRBJ1-1|NA
CASSVRENTEAFF
TGTGCCAGCAGTGTTCGGGAGAACACTGAAGCTTTCTTT
>TRBV9|NA|TRBJ2-7|NA
CASSVGTTSSYEQYF
TGTGCCAGCAGCGTAGGGACAACGAGCTCCTACGAGCAGTACTTC
>TRBV3-1/TRBV3-2|NA|TRBJ1-3|NA
CASSQDWGGRGGNTIYF
TGTGCCAGCAGCCAAGATTGGGGCGGTAGGGGTGGAAACACCATATATTTT
>TRBV13|TRBD2|TRBJ2-7|NA
CASSSRPKTSGGAIEQYF
TGTGCCAGCAGCTCCCGCCCCAAGACTAGCGGGGGGGCGATTGAGCAGTACTTC
>TRBV7-3|TRBD1|TRBJ2-5|NA
CASSLSGQGAGETQYF
TGTGCCAGCAGCTTATCCGGACAGGGGGCCGGAGAGACCCAGTACTTC
>TRBV3-1/TRBV3-2|TRBD1|TRBJ2-7|NA
CASSQDGVRQGAYEQYF
TGTGCCAGCAGCCAAGATGGGGTTCGGCAGGGGGCATACGAGCAGTACTTC
>TRBV18|TRBD1|TRBJ2-7|NA
CASSQKTGTHEQYF
TGTGCCAGCTCACAAAAGACAGGGACCCACGAGCAGTACTTC
>TRBV5-1|TRBD2|TRBJ2-2|NA
CASSPLAFGGTGELFF
TGCGCCAGCAGCCCCTTAGCGTTCGGGGGGACCGGGGAGCTGTTTTTT
>TRBV6-5|NA|TRBJ1-6|NA
CASSYSEENSPLHF
TGTGCCAGCAGTTACTCTGAGGAGAATTCACCCCTCCACTTT
>TRBV19|TRBD1|TRBJ1-6|NA
CASSTGQDFSPLHF
TGTGCCAGTAGTACGGGACAGGACTTTTCACCCCTCCACTTT
>TRBV14|TRBD1|TRBJ1-4|NA
CASSQGMAGGKLFF
TGTGCCAGCAGCCAAGGAATGGCAGGGGGAAAACTGTTTTTT
>TRBV7-2|NA|TRBJ1-5|NA
CARHPPLRSQHF
TGTGCCAGGCACCCTCCGCTACGATCCCAGCATTTT
>TRBV6-5|NA|TRBJ1-3|NA
CASSPDSRNTIYF
TGTGCCAGCAGCCCCGACAGCCGGAACACCATATATTTT